Listed below are T cell receptor beta chains from one sample, sequenced in a study of cytomegalovirus exposure and HLA in healthy donors. The data were produced by immunoSEQ multiplex PCR, yet TCRdb's version contains in-frame clones alone and is incomplete. This table holds about 150,000 clones, roughly 70% found once. The sequenced material came from PBMCs. All receptors derive from a man aged 30-40 years in good health and CMV-seronegative. The CDR3 runs from the conserved cysteine through the conserved F or W. Fields, in order: V gene, CDR3 length, clone size, J gene, D gene, CDR3 DNA, CDR3 protein. D genes are given only for firm matches. For some rows the clone size is stated as once, few or many, or as a class when expanded; others skip it.

TRBV28	16	NA	TRBJ2-7	TRBD1	TGTGCCAGCAGCCAGCCCGGGACAGGGGGAACCTACGAGCAGTACTTC	CASSQPGTGGTYEQYF
TRBV6-5	15	NA	TRBJ1-6	NA	TGTGCCAGCAGTTACCGGGTCTCCTATAATTCACCCCTCCACTTT	CASSYRVSYNSPLHF
TRBV19	15	NA	TRBJ2-7	NA	TGTGCCAGTAGTATGGGAACGGGAGTTGGGTACGAGCAGTACTTC	CASSMGTGVGYEQYF
TRBV11-3	13	NA	TRBJ1-1	NA	TGTGCCAGCAGCTTGGCCCCTAACACTGAAGCTTTCTTT	CASSLAPNTEAFF
TRBV2	13	NA	TRBJ1-1	NA	TGTGCCAGCACCACCAACCCGGAGCTGGAAGCTTTCTTT	CASTTNPELEAFF
TRBV10-1	16	NA	TRBJ2-2	TRBD2	TGCGCCAGCAGTGATCTGGGGACTAGGAACACCGGGGAGCTGTTTTTT	CASSDLGTRNTGELFF
TRBV5-1	16	once	TRBJ2-6	TRBD1	TGCGCCAGCAGCACGACAGGGAACTCTGGGGCCAACGGCCTGACTTTC	CASSTTGNSGANGLTF
TRBV18	16	NA	TRBJ2-1	NA	TGTGCCAGCTCACTAGCGACTGGTACGGCCTACAATGAGCAGTTCTTC	CASSLATGTAYNEQFF
TRBV11-2	13	NA	TRBJ2-5	NA	TGTGCCAGCAAAGGACCGGGACAAGAGACCCAGTACTTC	CASKGPGQETQYF
TRBV7-2	15	NA	TRBJ2-5	TRBD2	TGTGCCAGCAGCTCCATGACTAGCGGGGTGGAGACCCAGTACTTC	CASSSMTSGVETQYF